Here is one T cell receptor beta chain with its context. The antigen is not known. Roughly 0.45 to 1 ug RNA was reverse transcribed with random hexamers. An immunoSEQ multiplex PCR amplified TCR beta CDR3 over 54 Vbeta and 13 Jbeta. TCRdb passed the immunoSEQ multiplex PCR reads through MiXCR, listing each CDR3 protein once. The sample shows roughly 140,000 distinct CDR3 sequences, approximately 95% of them seen only once. This CDR3 spans 14 amino acids. The junction had 8 bases not matched to a gene; V was cut back by 6 bases and J by 1 base. Germline lookup yields CDR1 DFQATT and CDR2 SNEGSKA (reference sequence). This sample is drawn from a study of CD8 T cells in Susac syndrome. Study background: Clinical remission applied to 8 or 9 sequenced Susac syndrome patients, and five or six had active disease. At the time of blood draw, patients with Susac syndrome were therapy-naive, receiving corticosteroids, or receiving intravenous immunoglobulin alone. Points from the study as a whole: Clonal expansion was not seen in any Susac syndrome CD4+ T cell repertoire.

The chain combines TRBV20-1 with TRBJ1-1; 7 bases are shared with TRBD1. The TCR was taken from a human donor with Susac syndrome. Material: CD4+ T cells from PBMCs. The CDR3 reads CSAPKTGKNTEAFF. The CDR3 DNA follows: TGCAGTGCCCCCAAGACAGGGAAGAACACTGAAGCTTTCTTT.